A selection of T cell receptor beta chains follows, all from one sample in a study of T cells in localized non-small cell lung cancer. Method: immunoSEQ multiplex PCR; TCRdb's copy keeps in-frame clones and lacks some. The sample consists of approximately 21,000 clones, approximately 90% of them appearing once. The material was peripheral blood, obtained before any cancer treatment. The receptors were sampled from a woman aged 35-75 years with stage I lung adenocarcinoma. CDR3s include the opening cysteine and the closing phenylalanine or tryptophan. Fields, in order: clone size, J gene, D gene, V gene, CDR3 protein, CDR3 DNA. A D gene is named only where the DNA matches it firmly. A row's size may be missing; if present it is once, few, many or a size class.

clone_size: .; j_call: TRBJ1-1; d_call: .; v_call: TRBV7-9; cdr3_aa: CASSLERGGGTEAFF; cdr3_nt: TGTGCCAGCAGCTTGGAGAGGGGTGGTGGGACTGAAGCTTTCTTT
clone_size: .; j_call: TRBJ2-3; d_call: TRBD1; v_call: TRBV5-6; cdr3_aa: CASSWDRGTDTQYF; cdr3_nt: TGTGCCAGCAGCTGGGACAGGGGAACAGATACGCAGTATTTT
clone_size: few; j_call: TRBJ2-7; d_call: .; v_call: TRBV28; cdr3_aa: CASSLPRTASSYEQYF; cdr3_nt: TGTGCCAGCAGTTTACCTAGGACCGCAAGCTCCTACGAGCAGTACTTC
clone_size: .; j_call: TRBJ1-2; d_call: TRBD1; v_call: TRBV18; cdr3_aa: CASSRDSDGYTF; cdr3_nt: TGTGCCAGCTCACGGGACAGTGATGGCTACACCTTC
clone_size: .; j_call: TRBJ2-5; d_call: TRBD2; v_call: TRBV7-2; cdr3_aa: CASSLELAGAETQYF; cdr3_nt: TGTGCCAGCAGCTTAGAACTAGCGGGGGCAGAGACCCAGTACTTC
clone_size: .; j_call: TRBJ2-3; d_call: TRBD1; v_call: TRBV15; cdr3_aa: CATSSGTGETDTQYF; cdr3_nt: TGTGCCACCAGCAGCGGGACAGGGGAGACAGATACGCAGTATTTT
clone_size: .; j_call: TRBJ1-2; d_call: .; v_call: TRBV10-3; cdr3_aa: CAIRGGDYGYTF; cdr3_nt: TGTGCCATCAGAGGGGGTGACTATGGCTACACCTTC
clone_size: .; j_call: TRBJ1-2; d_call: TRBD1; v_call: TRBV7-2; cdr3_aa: CASSPTGGGYTF; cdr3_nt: TGTGCCAGCAGCCCCACAGGGGGCGGCTACACCTTC
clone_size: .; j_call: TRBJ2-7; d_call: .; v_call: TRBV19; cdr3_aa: CASSPDLYEQYF; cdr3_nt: TGTGCCAGTAGTCCGGATCTTTACGAGCAGTACTTC
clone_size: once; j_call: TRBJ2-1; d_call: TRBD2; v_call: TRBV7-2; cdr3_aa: CASNAGGPYNEQFF; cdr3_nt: TGTGCCAGCAACGCGGGAGGGCCCTACAATGAGCAGTTCTTC
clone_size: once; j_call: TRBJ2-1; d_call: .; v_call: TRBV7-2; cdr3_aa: CASSPQRAIAYNEQFF; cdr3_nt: TGTGCCAGCAGCCCTCAGCGGGCCATAGCCTACAATGAGCAGTTCTTC
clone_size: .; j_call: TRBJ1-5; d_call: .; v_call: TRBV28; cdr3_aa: CASSQRAGGWQPQHF; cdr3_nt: TGTGCCAGCAGTCAAAGGGCGGGGGGCTGGCAGCCCCAGCATTTT
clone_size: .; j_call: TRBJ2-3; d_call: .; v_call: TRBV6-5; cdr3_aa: CASSYSAGTDTQYF; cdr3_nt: TGTGCCAGCAGTTACTCAGCGGGCACAGATACGCAGTATTTT
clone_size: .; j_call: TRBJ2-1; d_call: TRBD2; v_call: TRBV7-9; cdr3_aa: CASSPRLAGRYNEQFF; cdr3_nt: TGTGCCAGCAGCCCCAGACTAGCGGGGAGATACAATGAGCAGTTCTTC
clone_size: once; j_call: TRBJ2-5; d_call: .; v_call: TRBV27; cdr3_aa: CASSNKQETQYF; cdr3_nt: TGTGCCAGCAGCAACAAACAAGAGACCCAGTACTTC
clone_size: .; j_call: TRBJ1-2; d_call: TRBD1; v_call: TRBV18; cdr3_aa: CASAPQLGQEVRYGYTF; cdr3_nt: TGTGCCAGCGCCCCTCAACTAGGACAGGAGGTTCGGTATGGCTACACCTTC
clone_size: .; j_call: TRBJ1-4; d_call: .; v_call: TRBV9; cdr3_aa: CASSGGGLEKLFF; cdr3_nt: TGTGCCAGCAGCGGTGGGGGCCTTGAAAAACTGTTTTTT
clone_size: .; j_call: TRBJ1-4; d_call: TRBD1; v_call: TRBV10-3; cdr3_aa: CAISPGQINEKLFF; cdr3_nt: TGTGCCATCTCACCGGGACAGATAAATGAAAAACTGTTTTTT
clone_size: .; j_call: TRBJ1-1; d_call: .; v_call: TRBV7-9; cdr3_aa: CASSARSNTEAFF; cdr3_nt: TGTGCCAGCAGCGCCCGATCGAACACTGAAGCTTTCTTT
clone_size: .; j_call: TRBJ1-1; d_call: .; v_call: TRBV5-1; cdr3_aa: CASSPGAFEAFF; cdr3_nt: TGCGCCAGCAGCCCCGGGGCATTTGAAGCTTTCTTT
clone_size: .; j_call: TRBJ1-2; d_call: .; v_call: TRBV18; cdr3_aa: CASSAGRAANYGYTF; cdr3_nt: TGTGCCAGCTCCGCGGGGAGGGCTGCTAACTATGGCTACACCTTC
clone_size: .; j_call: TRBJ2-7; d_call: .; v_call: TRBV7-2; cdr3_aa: CASSLPQSGYEQYF; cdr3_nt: TGTGCCAGCAGCTTACCCCAATCCGGCTACGAGCAGTACTTC
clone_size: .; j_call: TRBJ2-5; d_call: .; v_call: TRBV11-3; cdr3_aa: CASSHFQTETQYF; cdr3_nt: TGTGCCAGCAGCCACTTTCAGACAGAGACCCAGTACTTC
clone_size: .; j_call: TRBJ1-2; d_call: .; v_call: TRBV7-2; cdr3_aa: CASSLGRDYGYTF; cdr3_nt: TGTGCCAGCAGCTTAGGCAGGGACTATGGCTACACCTTC
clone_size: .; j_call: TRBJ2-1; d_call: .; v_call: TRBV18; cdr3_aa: CASSPWGYYNEQFF; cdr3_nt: TGTGCCAGCTCACCCTGGGGTTATTACAATGAGCAGTTCTTC
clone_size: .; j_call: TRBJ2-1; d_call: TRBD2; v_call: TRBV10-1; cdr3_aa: CASSESKGLAGGNEQFF; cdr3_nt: TGCGCCAGCAGTGAGTCTAAGGGACTAGCGGGAGGAAATGAGCAGTTCTTC
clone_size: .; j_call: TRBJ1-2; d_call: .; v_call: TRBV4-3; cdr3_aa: CASSQERFRAANHGYTF; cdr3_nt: TGCGCCAGCAGCCAAGAACGGTTCCGGGCCGCAAACCATGGCTACACCTTC
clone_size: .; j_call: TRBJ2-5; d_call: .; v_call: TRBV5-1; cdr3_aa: CASSPQYQETQYF; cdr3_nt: TGCGCCAGCAGCCCTCAGTACCAAGAGACCCAGTACTTC
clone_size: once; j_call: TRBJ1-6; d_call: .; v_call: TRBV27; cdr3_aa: CASSLEGPGGNSPLHF; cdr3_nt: TGTGCCAGCAGTTTGGAGGGCCCCGGAGGTAATTCACCCCTCCACTTT
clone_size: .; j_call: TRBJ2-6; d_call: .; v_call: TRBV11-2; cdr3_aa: CASSFRRFSSGANVLTF; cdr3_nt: TGTGCCAGCAGCTTTAGACGGTTTAGCTCTGGGGCCAACGTCCTGACTTTC
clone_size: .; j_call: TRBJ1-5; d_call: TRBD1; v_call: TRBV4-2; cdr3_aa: CASSQGTGGTRPQHF; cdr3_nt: TGTGCCAGCAGCCAAGGGACAGGGGGGACTCGGCCCCAGCATTTT
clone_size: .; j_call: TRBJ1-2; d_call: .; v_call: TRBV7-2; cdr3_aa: CASSLGSYGYTF; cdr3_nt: TGTGCCAGCAGCTTAGGGAGCTATGGCTACACCTTC
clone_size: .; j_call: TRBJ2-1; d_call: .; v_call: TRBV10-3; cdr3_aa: CAISRQDRGLYNEQFF; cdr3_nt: TGTGCCATCAGCCGCCAGGACAGAGGTCTTTACAATGAGCAGTTCTTC
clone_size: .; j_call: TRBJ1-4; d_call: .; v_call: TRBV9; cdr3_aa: CASSVGGGSNEKLFF; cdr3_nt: TGTGCCAGCAGCGTAGGGGGAGGTTCTAATGAAAAACTGTTTTTT
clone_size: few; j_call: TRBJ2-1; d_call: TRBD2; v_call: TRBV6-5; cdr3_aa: CASSYDREGEEQFF; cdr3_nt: TGTGCCAGCAGTTACGATCGGGAGGGTGAGGAGCAGTTCTTC
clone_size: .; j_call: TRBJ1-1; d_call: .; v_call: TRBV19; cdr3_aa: CASSPGKGHTEAFF; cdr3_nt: TGTGCCAGTAGTCCTGGTAAGGGCCACACTGAAGCTTTCTTT
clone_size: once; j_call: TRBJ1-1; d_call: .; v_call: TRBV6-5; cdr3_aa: CASSLRMNTEAFF; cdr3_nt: TGTGCCAGCAGTCTTCGGATGAACACTGAAGCTTTCTTT
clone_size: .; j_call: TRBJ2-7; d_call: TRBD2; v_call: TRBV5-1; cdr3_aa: CASKLAGEFDEQYF; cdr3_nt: TGCGCCAGCAAGCTAGCGGGAGAATTCGACGAGCAGTACTTC
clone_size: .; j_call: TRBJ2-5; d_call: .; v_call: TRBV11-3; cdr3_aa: CASSPPDSQETQYF; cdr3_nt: TGTGCCAGCAGCCCCCCGGACTCGCAAGAGACCCAGTACTTC
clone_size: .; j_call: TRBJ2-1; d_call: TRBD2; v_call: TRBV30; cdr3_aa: CAWSKLAGDNEQFF; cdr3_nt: TGTGCCTGGAGTAAACTAGCGGGAGACAATGAGCAGTTCTTC
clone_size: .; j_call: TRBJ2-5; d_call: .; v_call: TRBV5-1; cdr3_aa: CASNLRVRAQETQYF; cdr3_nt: TGCGCCAGCAACCTGCGGGTAAGGGCCCAAGAGACCCAGTACTTC
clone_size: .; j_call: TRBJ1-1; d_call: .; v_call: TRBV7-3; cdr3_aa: CASSLTLREAAFF; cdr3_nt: TGTGCCAGCAGCTTAACGTTGAGGGAAGCGGCTTTCTTT
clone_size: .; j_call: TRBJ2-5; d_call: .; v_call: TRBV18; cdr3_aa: CASSLGLQETQYF; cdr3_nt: TGTGCCAGCTCACTGGGACTCCAAGAGACCCAGTACTTC
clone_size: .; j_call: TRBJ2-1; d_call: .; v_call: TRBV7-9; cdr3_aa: CASTFAGEQFF; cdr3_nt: TGTGCCAGCACCTTTGCTGGTGAGCAGTTCTTC
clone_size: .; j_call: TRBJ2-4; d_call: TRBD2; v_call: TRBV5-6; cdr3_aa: CASSLWGLKNIQYF; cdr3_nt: TGTGCCAGCAGCTTATGGGGACTAAAAAACATTCAGTACTTC
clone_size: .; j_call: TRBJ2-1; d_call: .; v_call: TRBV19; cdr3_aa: CASSIGLPNEQFF; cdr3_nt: TGTGCCAGTAGTATAGGGCTACCCAATGAGCAGTTCTTC
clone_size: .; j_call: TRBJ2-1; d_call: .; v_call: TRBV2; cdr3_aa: CASSDTSSGINEQFF; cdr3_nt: TGTGCCAGCAGCGATACTAGTTCTGGGATCAATGAGCAGTTCTTC
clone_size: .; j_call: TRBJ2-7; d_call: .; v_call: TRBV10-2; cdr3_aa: CASSEVAPSYEQYF; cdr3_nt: TGCGCCAGCAGTGAGGTAGCTCCCTCCTACGAGCAGTACTTC
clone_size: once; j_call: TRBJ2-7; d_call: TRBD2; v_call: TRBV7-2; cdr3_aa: CASSLAGLAGGPPYEQYF; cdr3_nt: TGTGCCAGCAGCTTAGCCGGACTAGCGGGAGGCCCCCCCTACGAGCAGTACTTC
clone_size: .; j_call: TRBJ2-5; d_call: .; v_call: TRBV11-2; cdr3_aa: CASSFNIRETQYF; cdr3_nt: TGTGCCAGCAGTTTTAACATCCGGGAGACCCAGTACTTC
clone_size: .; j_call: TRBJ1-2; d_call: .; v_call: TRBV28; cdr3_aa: CASSLHRDGYTF; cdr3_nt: TGTGCCAGCAGTCTTCACAGGGATGGCTACACCTTC
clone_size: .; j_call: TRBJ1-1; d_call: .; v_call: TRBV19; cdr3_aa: CASSVLGADTEAFF; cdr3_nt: TGTGCCAGTAGCGTACTGGGGGCGGACACTGAAGCTTTCTTT
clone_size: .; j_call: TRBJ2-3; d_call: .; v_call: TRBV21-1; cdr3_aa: CASSKFQGQGAHIDTQYF; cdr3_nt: TGTGCCAGCAGCAAATTTCAGGGACAGGGGGCACACATAGATACGCAGTATTTT
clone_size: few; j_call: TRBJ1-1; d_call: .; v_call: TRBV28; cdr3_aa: CASSSRLTEAFF; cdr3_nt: TGTGCCAGCAGTTCCCGATTAACTGAAGCTTTCTTT
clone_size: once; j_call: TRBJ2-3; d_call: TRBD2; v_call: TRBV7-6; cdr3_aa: CASSPRTSGSDTQYF; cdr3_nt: TGTGCCAGCAGCCCTCGGACTAGCGGGAGTGATACGCAGTATTTT